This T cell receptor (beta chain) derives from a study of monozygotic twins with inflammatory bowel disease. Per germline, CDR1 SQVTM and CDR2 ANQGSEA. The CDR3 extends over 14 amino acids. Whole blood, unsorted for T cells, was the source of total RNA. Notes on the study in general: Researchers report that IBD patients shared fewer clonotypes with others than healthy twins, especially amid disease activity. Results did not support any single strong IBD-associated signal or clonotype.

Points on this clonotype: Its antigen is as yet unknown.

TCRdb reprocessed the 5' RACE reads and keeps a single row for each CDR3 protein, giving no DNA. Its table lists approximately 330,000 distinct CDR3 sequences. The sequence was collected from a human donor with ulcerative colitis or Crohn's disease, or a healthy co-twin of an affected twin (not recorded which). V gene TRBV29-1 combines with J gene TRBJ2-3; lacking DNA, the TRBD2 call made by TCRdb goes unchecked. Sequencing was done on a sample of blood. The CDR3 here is CSVEDIGRADTQYF.